These T cell receptor beta chains were read from a single sample in a study of cytomegalovirus exposure and HLA in healthy donors. Repertoires were generated with immunoSEQ multiplex PCR, while TCRdb's copy carries only in-frame clones and drops some. The sample lists around 140,000 clones, approximately 78% occurring once. Sequencing input: PBMCs. The receptors were gathered from a woman aged 45-65 years in good health and CMV-seropositive. Both conserved end residues are part of each CDR3.

V,length,CDR3
TRBV28,16,CASSTRGRGSNEKLFF
TRBV7-9,17,CASSPGRGRDMNTEAFF
TRBV19,15,CASSTPHRESEKLFF
TRBV28,15,CASKGRVGLTDTQYF
TRBV19,15,CASSIWGQGADTQYF
TRBV5-1,18,CASSWARDSKRSPYEQYF
TRBV5-1,15,CASSPGKDWTGELFF
TRBV6-5,12,CASSTGGLTAFF
TRBV5-5,17,CASSLRQRATTTDTQYF
TRBV18,14,CASSQPADSYEQYF
TRBV2,13,CASTRDNNQPQHF
TRBV4-1,14,CASSPRQGWNEQYF
TRBV4-1,15,CASSSTGVGNSPLHF
TRBV9,16,CASSSGLAGGTETQYF
TRBV7-2,13,CASSSRRGLEAFF
TRBV2,14,CATRLETSNTEAFF
TRBV29-1,13,CSVDWGDSDEQYF
TRBV7-9,12,CASSLAQFGYTF
TRBV2,12,CASRQSNQPQHF
TRBV4-1,16,CASSQADRGTNYGYTF
TRBV7-3,16,CASSPHGGSGANVLTF
TRBV5-1,14,CASSSGLASYEQYF
TRBV7-2,15,CASSSGSYSGNTIYF
TRBV28,14,CASSLGTGVRELFF
TRBV4-1,16,CASSHLGLAAYNEQFF
TRBV18,14,CASSPQGNTYEQYF
TRBV27,14,CASSQGQGWTEAFF
TRBV6-1,11,CASSLFQELFF
TRBV15,15,CATSRERTDSYEQYF
TRBV5-1,14,CASGQGRVTDTQYF
TRBV28,16,CATQGVIAGGYNEQFF
TRBV27,15,CASSWRQGARDVYTF
TRBV6-5,14,CASSRTARADEQYF
TRBV6-1,12,CAISPLQGQAFF
TRBV29-1,14,CSVQGGESTDTQYF
TRBV27,17,CASSLRADNLGGQPQHF
TRBV19,14,CASSKGRQDNEQFF
TRBV7-3,14,CASSPTGGVYEQYF
TRBV7-9,17,CASSLVSGHLVIYGYTF
TRBV30,14,CAWSSVRGSYEQYF
TRBV9,14,CASSPTGASETQYF
TRBV6-1,14,CASSSLSSYNEQFF
TRBV19,14,CASSIRDRDQPQHF
TRBV6-6,14,CASSPQREGQEQFF
TRBV29-1,12,CSVGDNNEKLFF
TRBV6-6,15,CASSRPGGVGVEQYF
TRBV7-8,17,CASSPQLQGVLTDTQYF
TRBV7-8,19,CASSLVSTFGPGGSYGYTF
TRBV7-9,12,CASSSLTGPQHF